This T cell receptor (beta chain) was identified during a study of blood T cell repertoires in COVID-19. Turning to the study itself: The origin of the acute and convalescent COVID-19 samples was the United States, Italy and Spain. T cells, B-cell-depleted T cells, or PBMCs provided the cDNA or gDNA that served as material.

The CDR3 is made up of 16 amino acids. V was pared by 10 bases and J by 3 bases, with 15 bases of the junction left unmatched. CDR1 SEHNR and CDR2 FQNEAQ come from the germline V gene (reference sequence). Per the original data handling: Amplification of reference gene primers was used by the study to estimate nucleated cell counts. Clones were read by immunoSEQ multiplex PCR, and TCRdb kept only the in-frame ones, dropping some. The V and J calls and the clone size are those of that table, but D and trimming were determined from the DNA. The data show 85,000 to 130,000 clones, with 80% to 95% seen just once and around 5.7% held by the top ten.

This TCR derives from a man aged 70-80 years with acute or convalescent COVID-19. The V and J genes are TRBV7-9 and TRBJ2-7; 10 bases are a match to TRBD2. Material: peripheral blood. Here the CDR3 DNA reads TGTGCCAACCATTTAGAAAGCGGGAGGGCCGTCTACGAGCAGTACTTC. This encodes CANHLESGRAVYEQYF.